This T cell receptor beta chain was captured in a study of T-cell reconstitution after alpha-beta-depleted transplantation in children. Preparing the TCRbeta library involved the use of unique molecular identifiers. TCRdb re-analysed the PCR reads in MiXCR, keeping a single row per CDR3 protein. The table includes roughly 500,000 distinct CDR3 sequences, approximately 20% detected once. This clonotype came up once. This CDR3 region has 15 residues. With 3 bases removed from V and 2 bases from J, the gap between germline ends came to 17 bases. Germline CDR1 and CDR2: DFQATT and SNEGSKA (reference sequence).

The source was PBMCs from the stem cell graft donor, collected from the stem cell graft. The J gene is TRBJ2-7, the V gene TRBV20-1; D may be TRBD2 (6 bases). The receptor's source is a human donor who donated a stem cell graft to a child with acute lymphoblastic leukemia. CDR3 coding DNA: TGCAGTGCTAGGGGGTCGGGGGACGTGGCCTACGAGCAGTACTTC. Encoded protein: CSARGSGDVAYEQYF.